Listed below are T cell receptor beta chains from one sample, sequenced in a study of beta chain features in type 1 diabetes. Profiling relied on immunoSEQ multiplex PCR, and the TCRdb table lists in-frame clones only, not all of them. This sample yields fewer than 350,000 clones, of which approximately 15% are seen a single time; less than 0.02% belongs to the top ten. Sequencing was carried out using naive CD4+ T cells from blood. Every receptor here comes from a man aged 18 to 30 with type 1 diabetes. Both conserved end residues are part of each CDR3. D genes are given only for firm matches. Expanded clones get a size class; other rows say once, few or many, or leave the size out.

V gene	D gene	J gene	clone size	CDR3 DNA	CDR3 protein
TRBV5-1	TRBD2	TRBJ2-3	few	TGCGCCAGCAGCTTATCGGGCGGGGGGACAGATACGCAGTATTTT	CASSLSGGGTDTQYF
TRBV6-1	-	TRBJ1-2	-	TGTGCCAGCAGCCAGGGGTACTATGGCTACACCTTC	CASSQGYYGYTF
TRBV28	TRBD2	TRBJ2-7	-	TGTGCCAGCGGAGCGGGAGGGATAGGCGAGCAGTACTTC	CASGAGGIGEQYF
TRBV19	-	TRBJ2-6	-	TGTGCCAGCCAAGGGAGAATCTCTGGGGCCAACGTCCTGACTTTC	CASQGRISGANVLTF
TRBV19	-	TRBJ2-7	-	TGTGCCAGTAGTATAGCGGGAGTTGGCCACGAGCAGTACTTC	CASSIAGVGHEQYF
TRBV10-2	TRBD2	TRBJ2-7	-	TGCGCCAGCAGTGATCGGGTAGCGGGAGCCTACGAGCAGTACTTC	CASSDRVAGAYEQYF
TRBV29-1	-	TRBJ2-7	-	TGCAGCGCCCGGACAGCAGCCTACGAGCAGTACTTC	CSARTAAYEQYF
TRBV5-4	TRBD2	TRBJ2-3	-	TGTGCCAGCAGCTTTGGGACTAGCGGCACAGATACGCAGTATTTT	CASSFGTSGTDTQYF
TRBV5-4	-	TRBJ1-2	few	TGTGCCAGCAGCGTGCAAAGCTCGTTCGCCTTC	CASSVQSSFAF
TRBV5-1	TRBD1	TRBJ2-5	-	TGCGCCAGCAGCGTCAGGGGGCGTCAAGAGACCCAGTACTTC	CASSVRGRQETQYF
TRBV18	-	TRBJ2-7	few	TGTGCCAGCTCACCAACGGGACAATATAACGAGCAGTACTTC	CASSPTGQYNEQYF
TRBV5-1	-	TRBJ2-2	-	TGCGCCTCCGAGTGGGGGGCGAACACCGGGGAGCTGTTTTTT	CASEWGANTGELFF
TRBV7-9	-	TRBJ2-5	-	TGTGCCAGCAGCTTAGACGTGGGGGGGCGAATGGAGACCCAGTACTTC	CASSLDVGGRMETQYF
TRBV6-6	-	TRBJ1-2	-	TGTGCCAGCAGTTACTCCAGGGAACTGAACTATGGCTACACCTTC	CASSYSRELNYGYTF
TRBV4-2	TRBD2	TRBJ2-2	few	TGTGCCAGCAGCCAAGATGAGGGAGGGCGGGAGCTGTTTTTT	CASSQDEGGRELFF
TRBV27	-	TRBJ1-5	few	TGTGCCAGCAGATCTAACGACGGGTACAATCAGCCCCAGCATTTT	CASRSNDGYNQPQHF
TRBV18	TRBD1	TRBJ1-1	-	TGTGCCAGCTCACCACTTCCCAGGGGGACTGAAGCTTTCTTT	CASSPLPRGTEAFF
TRBV11-2	TRBD1	TRBJ2-1	-	TGTGCCAGCAGCTTAGGGACAGGGGACAATGAGCAGTTCTTC	CASSLGTGDNEQFF
TRBV29-1	-	TRBJ2-7	few	TGCAGCGTTAACCAGTCCCCGTTAGGGGATCACGAGCAGTACTTC	CSVNQSPLGDHEQYF
TRBV7-2	TRBD2	TRBJ2-2	-	TGTGCCAGCAGCTTCGGGGGAGGGCGGACCGGGGAGCTGTTTTTT	CASSFGGGRTGELFF
TRBV7-2	-	TRBJ2-7	-	TGTGCCAGCAGCCGTCCAGGTTCTTACGAGCAGTACTTC	CASSRPGSYEQYF
TRBV4-3	-	TRBJ2-7	few	TGCGCCAGCAGCCTTACCCCCAGGTCCTACGAGCAGTACTTC	CASSLTPRSYEQYF
TRBV7-2	TRBD2	TRBJ2-3	few	TGTGCCAGCAGCTTAAGACTAGCGGGTTGGATAGATACGCAGTATTTT	CASSLRLAGWIDTQYF
TRBV30	-	TRBJ2-7	few	TGTGCCTGGGACCTTCAGGGGACCGAGCAGTACTTC	CAWDLQGTEQYF
TRBV10-3	-	TRBJ2-3	few	TGTGCCATCGCGGCTAGCTCGACGGGAGATACGCAGTATTTT	CAIAASSTGDTQYF
TRBV9	TRBD1	TRBJ2-3	few	TGTGCCAGCAGCGTAGCTGGACAGGGTCGGGATACGCAGTATTTT	CASSVAGQGRDTQYF
TRBV30	TRBD2	TRBJ2-1	few	TGTGCCTCTCGGACTAGCGGGGGGACGGGGGAGCAGTTCTTC	CASRTSGGTGEQFF
TRBV4-3	-	TRBJ2-1	-	TGCGCCAGCAGCCAATCCAGGGCTTTGCATGAGCAGTTCTTC	CASSQSRALHEQFF
TRBV4-3	-	TRBJ2-1	few	TGCGCCAGCAGCCAGTCTGACAATGAGCAGTTCTTC	CASSQSDNEQFF
TRBV11-2	TRBD1	TRBJ2-7	-	TGTGCCAGCAGGATACCGGGACAGGGTTCCTACGAGCAGTACTTC	CASRIPGQGSYEQYF
TRBV19	-	TRBJ2-5	-	TGTGCCAGTAGTAGCCGACAGAACCAGTACTTC	CASSSRQNQYF
TRBV30	-	TRBJ2-2	-	TGTGCCTGTGGGAGCTCCGGGGAGCTGTTTTTT	CACGSSGELFF
TRBV6-5	-	TRBJ2-7	few	TGTGCCAGCAGTCGTAGGGGGGAGCAGTACTTC	CASSRRGEQYF
TRBV4-2	TRBD2	TRBJ2-1	-	TGTGCCAGCAGCCTCGGGAGGGGTTTCTCCGATGAGCAGTTCTTC	CASSLGRGFSDEQFF
TRBV29-1	-	TRBJ2-3	few	TGTCAGGCTTATAGCACAGATACGCAGTATTTT	CQAYSTDTQYF
TRBV28	-	TRBJ2-1	-	TGTGCCAGCAGCAAGGGCAGGGTTTCCTACAATGAGCAGTTCTTC	CASSKGRVSYNEQFF
TRBV5-6	-	TRBJ2-4	-	TGTGCCAGCAGCTCCCAAGTTTCCGGGGCCAAAAACATTCAGTACTTC	CASSSQVSGAKNIQYF
TRBV29-1	TRBD2	TRBJ2-7	few	TGCAGCGGGGGGAGCGGGGGGTCGTACGAGCAGTACTTC	CSGGSGGSYEQYF
TRBV2	TRBD1	TRBJ1-1	-	TGTGCCAGCAGGGACAGGGGCAACACTGAAGCTTTCTTT	CASRDRGNTEAFF
TRBV5-1	-	TRBJ2-7	-	TGCGCCAGCAGCTCAACCTCAGGGGTCAGCTACGAGCAGTACTTC	CASSSTSGVSYEQYF
TRBV10-3	-	TRBJ1-5	-	TGTGCCATCAGTGCGGGGGATGGCAATCAGCCCCAGCATTTT	CAISAGDGNQPQHF
TRBV6-6	-	TRBJ2-5	-	TGTGCCAGCAGTTACCGGCAGGGGGAGACCCAGTACTTC	CASSYRQGETQYF
TRBV5-4	TRBD1	TRBJ2-3	few	TGTGCCAGCAGCTTAGACAGGGGCCTCACAGATACGCAGTATTTT	CASSLDRGLTDTQYF
TRBV5-1	TRBD1	TRBJ1-2	few	TGCGCCAGCGGACAGGACAACTACTATGGCTACACCTTC	CASGQDNYYGYTF
TRBV30	-	TRBJ1-2	-	TGTGCCTGGAACGTCGCTACCTATGGCTACACCTTC	CAWNVATYGYTF
TRBV11-2	TRBD2	TRBJ2-1	few	TGTGCCAGCAGCTTAACACCTCATAGCGGGGGGGCCGAGTTCTTC	CASSLTPHSGGAEFF
TRBV2	-	TRBJ2-4	-	TGTGCCAGCAGGAGACAGGAAGCAAACATTCAGTACTTC	CASRRQEANIQYF
TRBV6-5	-	TRBJ2-3	-	TGTGCCAGCAGTTACTCGAGACATTACACAGATACGCAGTATTTT	CASSYSRHYTDTQYF
TRBV13	TRBD2	TRBJ2-5	-	TGTGCCAGCAGCGCGGGGGGGCTAAAGACCCAGTACTTC	CASSAGGLKTQYF
TRBV10-2	-	TRBJ2-7	-	TGCGCCAGCAGTCGTCCAGGCGACCTAAGCTCCTACGAGCAGTACTTC	CASSRPGDLSSYEQYF